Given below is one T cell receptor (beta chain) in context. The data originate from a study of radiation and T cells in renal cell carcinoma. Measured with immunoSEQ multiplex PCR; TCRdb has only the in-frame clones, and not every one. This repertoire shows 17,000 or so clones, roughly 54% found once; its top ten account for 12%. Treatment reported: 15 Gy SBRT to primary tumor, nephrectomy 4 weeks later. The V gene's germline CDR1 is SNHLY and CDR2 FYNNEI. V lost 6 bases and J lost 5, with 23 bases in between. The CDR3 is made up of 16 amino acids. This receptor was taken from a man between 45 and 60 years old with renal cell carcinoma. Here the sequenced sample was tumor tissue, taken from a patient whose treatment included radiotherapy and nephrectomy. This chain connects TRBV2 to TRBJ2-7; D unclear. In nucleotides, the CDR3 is TGTGCCAGCAGACAAAGGTCCGGGTCATCTCACGACGAGCAGTACTTC. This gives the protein CASRQRSGSSHDEQYF.